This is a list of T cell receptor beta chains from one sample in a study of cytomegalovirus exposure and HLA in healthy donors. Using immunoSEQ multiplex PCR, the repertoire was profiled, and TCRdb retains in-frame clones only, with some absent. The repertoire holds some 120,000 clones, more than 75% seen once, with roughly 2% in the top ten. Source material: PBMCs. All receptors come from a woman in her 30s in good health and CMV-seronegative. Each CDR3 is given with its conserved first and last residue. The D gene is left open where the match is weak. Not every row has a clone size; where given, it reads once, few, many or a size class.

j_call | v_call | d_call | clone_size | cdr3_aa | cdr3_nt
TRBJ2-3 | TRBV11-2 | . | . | CASSSGDTQYF | TGTGCCAGCAGCTCAGGGGATACGCAGTATTTT
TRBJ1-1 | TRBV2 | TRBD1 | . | CASSGPQGGNTEAFF | TGTGCCAGCAGTGGGCCGCAGGGGGGGAACACTGAAGCTTTCTTT
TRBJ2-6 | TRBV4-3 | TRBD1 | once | CASSRETGIRSGANVLTF | TGCGCCAGCAGCCGAGAGACAGGGATCCGCTCTGGGGCCAACGTCCTGACTTTC
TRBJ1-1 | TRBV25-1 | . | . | CASSGDSYTEAFF | TGTGCCAGCAGTGGCGACAGTTACACTGAAGCTTTCTTT
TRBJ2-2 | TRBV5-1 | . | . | CASSGGFGELFF | TGCGCCAGCAGCGGGGGGTTCGGGGAGCTGTTTTTT
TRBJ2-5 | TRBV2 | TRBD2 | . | CAARTGTSGPTDF | TGTGCCGCCCGGACCGGGACTAGCGGCCCGACTGACTTC
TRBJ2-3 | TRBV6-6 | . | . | CASTEVGLGTDTQYF | TGTGCCAGCACCGAAGTGGGCCTCGGCACAGATACGCAGTATTTT
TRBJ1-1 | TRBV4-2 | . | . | CASSQEAARQTNTEAFF | TGTGCCAGCAGCCAAGAAGCGGCTCGACAAACGAACACTGAAGCTTTCTTT
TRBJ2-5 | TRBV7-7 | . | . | CASSWSGVGETQYF | TGTGCTAGCAGCTGGTCCGGGGTGGGCGAGACCCAGTACTTC
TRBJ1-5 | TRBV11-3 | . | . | CASSLLGLRRNQPQHF | TGTGCCAGCAGCTTATTGGGTTTGAGGCGCAATCAGCCCCAGCATTTT
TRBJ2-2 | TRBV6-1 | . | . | CASSVRADTGELFF | TGTGCCAGCAGTGTCAGGGCGGACACCGGGGAGCTGTTTTTT
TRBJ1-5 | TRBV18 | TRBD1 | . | CASSSTGGFNQPQHF | TGTGCCAGCTCATCGACAGGGGGATTTAATCAGCCCCAGCATTTT
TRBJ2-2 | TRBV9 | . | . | CASSPDRRNDGELFF | TGTGCCAGCAGCCCAGACAGAAGGAATGACGGGGAGCTGTTTTTT
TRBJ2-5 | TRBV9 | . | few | CASSVASLQETQYF | TGTGCCAGCAGCGTAGCTTCCCTCCAAGAGACCCAGTACTTC
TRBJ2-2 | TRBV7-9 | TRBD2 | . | CASSLGSGGTNTGELFF | TGTGCCAGCAGCTTAGGTAGCGGGGGGACGAACACCGGGGAGCTGTTTTTT
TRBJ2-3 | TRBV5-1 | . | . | CASSLESGQVDTQYF | TGCGCCAGCAGCTTGGAGTCAGGGCAGGTGGATACGCAGTATTTT
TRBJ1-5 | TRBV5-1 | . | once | CASSPGVDLNQPQHF | TGCGCCAGCAGCCCCGGGGTGGACCTCAATCAGCCCCAGCATTTT
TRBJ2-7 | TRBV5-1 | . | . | CASSLTGLDEQYF | TGCGCCAGCAGCTTGACAGGGCTGGACGAGCAGTACTTC
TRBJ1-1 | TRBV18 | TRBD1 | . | CASSPDRLSAEAFF | TGTGCCAGCTCACCGGACAGGCTGAGCGCTGAAGCTTTCTTT
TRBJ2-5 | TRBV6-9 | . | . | CASSSGHGGPQYF | TGTGCCAGCAGTTCGGGACACGGGGGGCCCCAGTACTTC
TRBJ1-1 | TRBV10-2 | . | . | CASTRGIDTEAFF | TGCGCCAGCACTAGAGGGATCGACACTGAAGCTTTCTTT
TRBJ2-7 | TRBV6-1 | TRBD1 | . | CASSARGLVGHEQYF | TGTGCCAGCAGCGCCAGGGGGCTTGTGGGCCACGAGCAGTACTTC
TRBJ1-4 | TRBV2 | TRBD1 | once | CASNPGGRKEKLFF | TGTGCCAGCAACCCAGGGGGTCGGAAGGAAAAACTGTTTTTT
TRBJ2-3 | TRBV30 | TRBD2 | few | CAWSGLAGGADTQYF | TGTGCCTGGAGCGGACTAGCGGGGGGTGCAGATACGCAGTATTTT
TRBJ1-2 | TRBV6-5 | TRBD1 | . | CASSLTGGYYGYTF | TGTGCCAGCAGTCTAACAGGGGGCTACTATGGCTACACCTTC
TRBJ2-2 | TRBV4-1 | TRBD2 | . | CASSPRGGQNTGELFF | TGCGCCAGCAGCCCGCGGGGGGGCCAAAACACCGGGGAGCTGTTTTTT
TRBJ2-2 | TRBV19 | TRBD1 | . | CASSTDRGRELFF | TGTGCCAGTAGTACGGACAGGGGAAGGGAGCTGTTTTTT
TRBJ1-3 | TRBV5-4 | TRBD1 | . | CASSLDRAGNTIYF | TGTGCCAGCAGCCTAGACAGGGCCGGAAACACCATATATTTT
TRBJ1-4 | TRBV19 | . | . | CASSIDKRGINEKLFF | TGTGCCAGTAGTATCGACAAGAGGGGGATTAATGAAAAACTGTTTTTT
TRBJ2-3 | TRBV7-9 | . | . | CASSSGQPGTDTQYF | TGTGCCAGCAGCTCCGGACAACCAGGCACAGATACGCAGTATTTT
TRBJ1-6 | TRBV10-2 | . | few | CASSESSKEPLHF | TGCGCCAGCAGTGAGTCGAGCAAGGAGCCCCTCCACTTT
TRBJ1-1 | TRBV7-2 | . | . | CASSHRTGYNVAEAFF | TGTGCCAGCAGCCACCGTACAGGGTACAACGTGGCTGAAGCTTTCTTT
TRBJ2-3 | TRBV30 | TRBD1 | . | CAWAPGQGLDTQYF | TGTGCCTGGGCTCCGGGACAGGGGTTAGATACGCAGTATTTT
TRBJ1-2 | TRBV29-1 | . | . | CSAQGSHYGYTF | TGCAGCGCTCAGGGGTCTCACTATGGCTACACCTTC
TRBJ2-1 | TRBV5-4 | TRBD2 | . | CASSIGLAGSNEQFF | TGTGCCAGCAGCATCGGACTAGCGGGGTCCAATGAGCAGTTCTTC
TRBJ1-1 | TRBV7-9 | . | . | CASSKVPGEAFF | TGTGCCAGCAGCAAGGTCCCGGGTGAAGCTTTCTTT
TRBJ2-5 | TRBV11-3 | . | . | CASSLDGTLDTQYF | TGTGCCAGCAGCTTAGATGGGACTCTTGATACCCAGTACTTC
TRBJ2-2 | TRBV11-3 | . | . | CASRKDSTGELFF | TGTGCCAGCAGAAAGGACAGCACCGGGGAGCTGTTTTTT
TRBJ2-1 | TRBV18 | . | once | CASSPTLGSNEQFF | TGTGCCAGCTCACCGACACTAGGGTCCAATGAGCAGTTCTTC
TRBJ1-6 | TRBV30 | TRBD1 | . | CAWSGQGNYNSPLHF | TGTGCCTGGAGTGGACAGGGCAACTATAATTCACCCCTCCACTTT
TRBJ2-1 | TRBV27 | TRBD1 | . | CASSGTGGFVCVF | TGTGCCAGCAGCGGGACAGGGGGTTTCGTCTGTGTCTTC
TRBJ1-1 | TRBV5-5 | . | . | CASSYGPRTEAFF | TGTGCCAGCAGCTACGGCCCTAGGACTGAAGCTTTCTTT
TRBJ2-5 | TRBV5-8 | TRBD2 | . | CASRRTSGGVETQYF | TGTGCCAGCAGGCGGACTAGCGGGGGGGTTGAGACCCAGTACTTC
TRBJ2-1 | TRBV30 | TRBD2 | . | CAWQTSGAYNEQFF | TGTGCCTGGCAGACTAGCGGGGCCTACAATGAGCAGTTCTTC
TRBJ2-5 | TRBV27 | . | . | CASSQLGRRDETQYF | TGTGCCAGCAGCCAACTGGGTAGGAGGGACGAGACCCAGTACTTC
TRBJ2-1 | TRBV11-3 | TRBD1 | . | CASSRFDGTGAYNEQFF | TGTGCCAGCAGCCGGTTCGATGGGACAGGGGCCTACAATGAGCAGTTCTTC
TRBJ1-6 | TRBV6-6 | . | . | CATTFGLGSPLHF | TGTGCCACCACGTTTGGCTTGGGCTCACCCCTCCACTTT
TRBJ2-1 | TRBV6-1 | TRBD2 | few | CASSVELAGVNEQFF | TGTGCCAGCAGTGTAGAACTAGCGGGGGTCAATGAGCAGTTCTTC
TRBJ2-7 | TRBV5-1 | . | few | CASSLGSRTSSYEQYF | TGCGCCAGCAGCTTGGGGAGCAGAACCTCCTCCTACGAGCAGTACTTC
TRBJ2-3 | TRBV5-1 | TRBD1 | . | CASSTTGTGYGDTQYF | TGCGCCAGCAGCACGACCGGGACAGGATATGGGGATACGCAGTATTTT
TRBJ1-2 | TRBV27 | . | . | CASSRERNYGYTF | TGTGCCAGCAGTCGGGAGCGTAACTATGGCTACACCTTC
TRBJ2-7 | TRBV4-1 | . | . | CASSPILRQDSYEQYF | TGCGCCAGCAGCCCCATTCTCCGACAGGACTCCTACGAGCAGTACTTC
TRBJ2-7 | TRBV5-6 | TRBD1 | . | CASSSSGTGFREQYF | TGTGCCAGCAGCTCTTCCGGGACAGGGTTTAGGGAGCAGTACTTC
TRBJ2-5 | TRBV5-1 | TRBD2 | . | CASSTGLAGGPATGETQYF | TGCGCCAGCAGCACCGGACTAGCGGGGGGGCCAGCAACCGGAGAGACCCAGTACTTC
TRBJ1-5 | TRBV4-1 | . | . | CASSQAGYQPQHF | TGCGCCAGCAGCCAAGCGGGGTATCAGCCCCAGCATTTT
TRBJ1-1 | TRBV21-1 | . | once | CASSGQGSTEAFF | TGTGCCAGCAGCGGACAGGGAAGCACTGAAGCTTTCTTT
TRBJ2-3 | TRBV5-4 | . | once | CASSSWPTDTQYF | TGTGCCAGCAGCTCCTGGCCCACAGATACGCAGTATTTT
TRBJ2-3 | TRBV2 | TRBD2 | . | CASSVQRGITDTQYF | TGTGCCAGCAGTGTGCAGCGGGGGATCACAGATACGCAGTATTTT
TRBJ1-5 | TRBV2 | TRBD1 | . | CASQRDRGRENQPQHF | TGTGCCAGCCAGCGGGACAGGGGGCGCGAGAATCAGCCCCAGCATTTT